This TCR beta chain was recovered during a study of blood T cell repertoires in COVID-19. The data were produced by immunoSEQ multiplex PCR, yet TCRdb's version contains in-frame clones alone and is incomplete. The table lists about 71,000 clones, roughly 82% of them singletons. Per the germline V gene, CDR1 is LNHDA and CDR2 is SQIVND (reference sequence). CDR3 length equals 16 residues. V lost 3 bases and J lost 2, with 14 bases in between. What was sequenced was peripheral blood. V usage is TRBV19 and J usage is TRBJ2-1, with D perhaps TRBD1 (6 bases). The origin of this receptor is a woman of 80 years or more with acute or convalescent COVID-19. CDR3 sequence: CASSISRGSAYNEQFF. In DNA form, the CDR3 reads TGTGCCAGTAGTATTTCCAGGGGTTCCGCCTACAATGAGCAGTTCTTC.